This T cell receptor (beta chain) was identified in a study of blood T cells in healthy people across ages. Findings and limits, study-wide: Getting older went along with TCR beta diversity per million T cells dropping roughly linearly. With donor CMV status unknown, expanded clonotype changes were possibly confounded. Naive CD4+ cell counts and diversity both ran higher in long-lived than in aged donors.

Germline CDR1 is SNHLY and CDR2 is FYNNEI. This CDR3 has 13 amino acids. Trimming took off 2 bases at V and 6 bases at J, with 10 bases between the two ends. The donors, healthy Caucasians from Russia, were aged 6 to 90. This clonotype was counted many times. What it binds is unknown. A second PCR, run for roughly 7 to 11 cycles, used a sample-barcoded 5' primer plus a J-beta primer mix. Via MiXCR, TCRdb re-called the 5' RACE reads, giving one row per CDR3 protein. The data show around 620,000 distinct CDR3 sequences, 25% to 30% seen once. This receptor was taken from a woman in her seventies in good health. The source material was blood. The J gene is TRBJ1-1, the V gene TRBV2; no definite D call. CDR3 DNA sequence: TGTGCCAGCAGTGAAAACGGTGACGCTGAAGCTTTCTTT. It is translated as CASSENGDAEAFF.